The present entry profiles one T cell receptor beta chain with its context. This CDR3 is built from 13 residues. The V end lost 0 bases, the J end lost 5 bases, and 8 bases lay between the germline ends. The germline CDR1 and CDR2 sequences are GTSNPN and SVGIG (reference sequence). Profiling relied on immunoSEQ multiplex PCR, and the TCRdb table lists in-frame clones only, not all of them. Of roughly 130,000 clones listed, 65% to 85% are singletons. The data are from a study of PD-L1 blockade in urothelial cancer. Overall study context: Median T cell yield from blood was about 150,000.

The time point was: pretreatment peripheral blood. The cohort comprised individuals with locally advanced or metastatic urothelial carcinoma. Each patient supplied 1 to 8 pretreatment and on-treatment samples. The chain has TRBV30 and TRBJ1-5; D gene unclear. The sequence derives from a man in his fifties or sixties with urothelial cancer. The input for sequencing was PBMCs, taken around atezolizumab (anti-PD-L1) treatment. The CDR3 here is CAWSVLLHQPQHF. CDR3 DNA sequence: TGTGCCTGGAGTGTACTCCTCCATCAGCCCCAGCATTTT.